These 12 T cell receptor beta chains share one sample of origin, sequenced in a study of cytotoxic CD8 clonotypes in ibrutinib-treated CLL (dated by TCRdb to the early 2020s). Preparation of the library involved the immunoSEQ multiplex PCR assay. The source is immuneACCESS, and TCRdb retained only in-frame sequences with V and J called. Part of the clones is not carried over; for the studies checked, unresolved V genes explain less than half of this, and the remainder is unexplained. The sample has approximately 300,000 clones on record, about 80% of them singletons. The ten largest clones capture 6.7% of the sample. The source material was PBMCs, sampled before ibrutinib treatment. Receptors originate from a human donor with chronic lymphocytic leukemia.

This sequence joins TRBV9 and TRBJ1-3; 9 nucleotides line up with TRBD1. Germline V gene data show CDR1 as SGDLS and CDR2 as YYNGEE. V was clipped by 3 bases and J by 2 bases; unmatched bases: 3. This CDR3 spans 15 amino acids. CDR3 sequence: CASSARQGAGNTIYF. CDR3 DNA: TGTGCCAGCAGCGCACGACAGGGGGCTGGAAACACCATATATTTT.

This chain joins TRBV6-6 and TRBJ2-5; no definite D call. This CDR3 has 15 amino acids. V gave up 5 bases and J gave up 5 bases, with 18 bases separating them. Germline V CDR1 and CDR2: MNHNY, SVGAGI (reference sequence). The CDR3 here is CASSRSSGRVETQYF. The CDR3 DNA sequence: TGTGCCAGCAGTCGCTCCTCCGGGCGCGTGGAGACCCAGTACTTC.

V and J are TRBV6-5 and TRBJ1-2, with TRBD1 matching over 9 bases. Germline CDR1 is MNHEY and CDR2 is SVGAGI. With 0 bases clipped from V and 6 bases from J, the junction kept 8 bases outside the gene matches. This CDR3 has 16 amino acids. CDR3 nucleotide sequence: TGTGCCAGCAGTTACTCCGGGGACAGGGTGTTGCATGGCTACACCTTC. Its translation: CASSYSGDRVLHGYTF.

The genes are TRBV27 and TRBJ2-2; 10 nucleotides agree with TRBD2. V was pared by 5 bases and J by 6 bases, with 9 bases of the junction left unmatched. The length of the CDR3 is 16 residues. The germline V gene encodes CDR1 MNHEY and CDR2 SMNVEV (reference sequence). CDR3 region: CASSPPSGSPPGELFF. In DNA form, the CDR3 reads TGTGCCAGCAGTCCTCCTAGCGGGAGCCCCCCCGGGGAGCTGTTTTTT.

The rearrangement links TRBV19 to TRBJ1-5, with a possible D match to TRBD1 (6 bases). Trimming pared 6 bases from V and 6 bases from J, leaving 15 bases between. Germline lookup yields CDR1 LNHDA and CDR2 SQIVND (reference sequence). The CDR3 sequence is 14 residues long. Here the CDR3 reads CASSPGAGGQPQHF. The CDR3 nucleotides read TGTGCCAGTAGCCCAGGGGCGGGCGGTCAGCCCCAGCATTTT.

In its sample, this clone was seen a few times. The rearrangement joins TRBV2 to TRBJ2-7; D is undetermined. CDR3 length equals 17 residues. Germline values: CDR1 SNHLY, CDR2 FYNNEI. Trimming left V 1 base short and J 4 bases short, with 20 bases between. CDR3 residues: CASSEETRPTRRYEQYF. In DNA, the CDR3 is TGTGCCAGCAGTGAAGAGACCCGCCCCACCAGGCGGTACGAGCAGTACTTC. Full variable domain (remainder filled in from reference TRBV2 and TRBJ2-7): EPEVTQTPSHQVTQMGQEVILRCVPISNHLYFYWYRQILGQKVEFLVSFYNNEISEKSEIFDDQFSVERPDGSNFTLKIRSTKLEDSAMYFCASSEETRPTRRYEQYFGPGTRLTVT.

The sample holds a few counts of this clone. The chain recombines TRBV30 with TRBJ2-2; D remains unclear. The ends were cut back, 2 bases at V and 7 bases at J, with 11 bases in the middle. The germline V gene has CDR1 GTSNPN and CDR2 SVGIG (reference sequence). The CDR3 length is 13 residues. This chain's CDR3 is CAWSLPLDGELFF. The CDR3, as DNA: TGTGCCTGGAGTCTACCCCTTGACGGGGAGCTGTTTTTT.

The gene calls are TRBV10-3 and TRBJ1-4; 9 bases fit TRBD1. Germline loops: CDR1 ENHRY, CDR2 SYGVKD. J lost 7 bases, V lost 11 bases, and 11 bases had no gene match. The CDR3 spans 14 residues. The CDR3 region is CAVRNGTGSEKLFF. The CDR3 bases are TGTGCCGTGAGGAACGGGACAGGGTCTGAAAAACTGTTTTTT.

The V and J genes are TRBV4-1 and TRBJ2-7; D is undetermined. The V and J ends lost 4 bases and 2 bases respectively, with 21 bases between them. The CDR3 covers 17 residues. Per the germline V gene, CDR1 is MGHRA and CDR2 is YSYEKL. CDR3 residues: CASSPWAVGYLTYEQYF. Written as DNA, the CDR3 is TGCGCCAGCAGCCCCTGGGCGGTGGGATACCTAACCTACGAGCAGTACTTC.

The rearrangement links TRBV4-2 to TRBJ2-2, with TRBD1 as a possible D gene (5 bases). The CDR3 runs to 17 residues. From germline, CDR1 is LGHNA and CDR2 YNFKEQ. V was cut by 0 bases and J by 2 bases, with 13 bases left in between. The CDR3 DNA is TGTGCCAGCAGCCAAGAGTTCCTCCAGGGTAACACCGGGGAGCTGTTTTTT. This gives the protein CASSQEFLQGNTGELFF.

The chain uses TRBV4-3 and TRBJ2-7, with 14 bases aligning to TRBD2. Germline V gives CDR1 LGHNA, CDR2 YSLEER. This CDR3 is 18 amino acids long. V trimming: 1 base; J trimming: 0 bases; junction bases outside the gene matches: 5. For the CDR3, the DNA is TGCGCCAGCAGCCAAGCAACCGGGACTAGCGGGAGCTCCTACGAGCAGTACTTC. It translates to CASSQATGTSGSSYEQYF.

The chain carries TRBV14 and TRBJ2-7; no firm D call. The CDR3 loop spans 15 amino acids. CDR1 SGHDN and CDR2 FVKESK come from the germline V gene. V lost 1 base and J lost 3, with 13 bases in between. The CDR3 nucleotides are TGTGCCAGCAGCCAAGGTCGGCAAATACTCTACGAGCAGTACTTC. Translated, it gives CASSQGRQILYEQYF.